These 22 T cell receptor beta chains came from one sample sequenced in a study of CXCR3-negative and CXCR3-positive naive CD8 T cells. Findings and limits, study-wide: Naive cells positive for CXCR3 carried more hydrophobic TRB CDR3s than CXCR3-negative ones.

The libraries of TRB cDNA were constructed through 5' RACE using UMI labels. Reanalyzing the 5' RACE reads, TCRdb keeps one entry per CDR3 protein, without DNA. Its listing shows approximately 100,000 distinct CDR3 sequences. These TCRs' antigens remain unknown. Input material: naive CXCR3+ CD8+ T cells from blood. As to subset: CD45RO-CCR7+CD27+CD95- naive CD8+ T cells expressing CXCR3 (TNR3+). These receptor sequences come from a human donor in good health. Some clones in this sample may be carry-over from other donors' samples.

The genes are TRBV11-2 and TRBJ2-2; the TCRdb call, TRBD1, lacks DNA for checking. The germline V gene has CDR1 SGHAT and CDR2 FQNNGV. The CDR3 loop spans 17 amino acids. CDR3 in amino acids: CASSRDRASSNTGELFF.

V is TRBV13 and J is TRBJ2-7; there is no DNA to check the TCRdb D call of TRBD1. Germline V gene data show CDR1 as PRHDT and CDR2 as FYEKMQ (reference sequence). CDR3 size: 14 residues. CDR3 sequence reads: CASSAGPRSYEQYF.

The chain uses TRBV12-3 or TRBV12-4 and TRBJ2-7. The CDR3 runs to 12 residues. The CDR3: CASSLIRWEQYF.

The chain carries TRBV5-5 and TRBJ2-5. CDR3 length: 15 residues. In germline, CDR1 is SGHKS, CDR2 YYEKEE (reference sequence). This CDR3 is CASSLRETAWETQYF.

V gene TRBV28 combines with J gene TRBJ2-7; TCRdb returns TRBD1, unconfirmable since there is no DNA. The CDR3 loop spans 15 amino acids. From germline, CDR1 is MDHEN and CDR2 SYDVKM. The CDR3 region is CASSSPGGISYEQYF.

This sequence joins TRBV2 and TRBJ2-7; without DNA, the TCRdb call of TRBD1 cannot be checked. In germline, CDR1 is SNHLY, CDR2 FYNNEI. This CDR3 comprises 16 residues. CDR3: CASSATGEAVFREQYF.

The gene calls are TRBV6-5 and TRBJ1-1. The germline V gene has CDR1 MNHEY and CDR2 SVGAGI. The CDR3 contains 14 residues. The CDR3 loop is CASTPRFDNTEAFF.

This sequence joins TRBV29-1 and TRBJ2-3; TCRdb designates TRBD1, a call that cannot be tested without DNA. The length of the CDR3 is 16 residues. Per the germline V gene, CDR1 is SQVTM and CDR2 is ANQGSEA. The CDR3 loop is CSAPGGGGWRTDTQYF.

The chain joins TRBV27 to TRBJ2-1; TCRdb picks TRBD1, but there is no DNA to check that call. Germline V gene data show CDR1 as MNHEY and CDR2 as SMNVEV (reference sequence). CDR3 length: 15 amino acids. CDR3 amino acids: CASSLFRTGSNEQFF.

The J gene is TRBJ1-5, the V gene TRBV12-3 or TRBV12-4; the TCRdb call, TRBD1, lacks DNA for checking. CDR3 length: 13 residues. The CDR3: CASSDRGHQPQHF.

The CDR3 is CASSPYGGVSEQFF. This sequence joins TRBV7-3 and TRBJ2-1; the D gene TCRdb calls, TRBD1, cannot be checked with no DNA. Germline lookup yields CDR1 SGHTA and CDR2 FQGTGA. The CDR3 is made up of 14 amino acids.

This chain links TRBV6-2 or TRBV6-3 with TRBJ2-7; TCRdb gives TRBD1 as the D gene, but with no DNA this cannot be confirmed. The CDR3 is 14 amino acids. Germline loops: CDR1 MNHEY, CDR2 SVGEGT. The CDR3 sequence is CASSDLGPGTEQYF.

The gene calls are TRBV20-1 and TRBJ2-7; lacking DNA, the TRBD1 call made by TCRdb goes unchecked. This CDR3 has 13 residues. Germline lookup yields CDR1 DFQATT and CDR2 SNEGSKA (reference sequence). The CDR3 loop reads CSAGPRLTYEQYF.

The chain is built from TRBV7-9 and TRBJ2-3; TCRdb picks TRBD1, but there is no DNA to check that call. This CDR3 is built from 15 residues. Germline V gene data show CDR1 as SEHNR and CDR2 as FQNEAQ (reference sequence). CDR3 loop: CASSLYVQGRDTQYF.

The CDR3 here is CASSLSGASQETQYF. The chain is built from TRBV7-2 and TRBJ2-5; TCRdb calls TRBD2, which cannot be checked without DNA. There are 15 residues in the CDR3. Germline CDR1 reads SGHTA; CDR2 reads FQGNSA.

The rearrangement joins TRBV10-3 to TRBJ2-3; TCRdb's assignment of TRBD1 cannot be checked, as there is no DNA. CDR1 is ENHRY and CDR2 is SYGVKD in the germline V gene. The CDR3 is 16 amino acids. This chain's CDR3 is CAISEGTRGVADTQYF.

The gene calls are TRBV2 and TRBJ1-2; TCRdb's D gene call, TRBD1, goes unchecked for lack of DNA. CDR1 SNHLY and CDR2 FYNNEI come from the germline V gene. This CDR3 comprises 13 residues. CDR3 region: CASSLGGNYGYTF.

Here the CDR3 reads CSGRGPPYNEQFF. V usage is TRBV29-1 and J usage is TRBJ2-1; TCRdb names TRBD1, which stays unverified in the absence of DNA. Germline V gene lookup returns CDR1 SQVTM and CDR2 ANQGSEA. The CDR3 spans 13 residues.

This chain connects TRBV12-3 or TRBV12-4 to TRBJ2-7; TCRdb picks TRBD1, but there is no DNA to check that call. The CDR3 runs 14 residues. The CDR3 spells CASSSLTGGHEQYF.

The CDR3 loop is CASSLQEEGAKETQYF. The rearrangement joins TRBV18 to TRBJ2-5; TCRdb's D call of TRBD2 is untestable without DNA. CDR1 and CDR2 (germline): KGHSH, LQKENI. The CDR3 loop spans 16 amino acids. Complete variable domain (other parts from reference TRBV18 and TRBJ2-5): NAGVMQNPRHLVRRRGQEARLRCSPMKGHSHVYWYRQLPEEGLKFMVYLQKENIIDESGMPKERFSAEFPKEGPSILRIQQVVRGDSAAYFCASSLQEEGAKETQYFGPGTRLLVL.

V usage is TRBV20-1 and J usage is TRBJ2-1; the D call from TCRdb, TRBD1, cannot be confirmed without DNA. Germline V gene sequence: CDR1 DFQATT, CDR2 SNEGSKA (reference sequence). The CDR3 covers 13 residues. CDR3 protein: CSASGTGYNEQFF.

The chain combines TRBV19 with TRBJ2-1; TCRdb selects TRBD1, and the lack of DNA leaves this call unchecked. This CDR3 has 15 residues. Germline V CDR1 and CDR2: LNHDA, SQIVND (reference sequence). CDR3 amino acids: CASSIATGGYNEQFF.